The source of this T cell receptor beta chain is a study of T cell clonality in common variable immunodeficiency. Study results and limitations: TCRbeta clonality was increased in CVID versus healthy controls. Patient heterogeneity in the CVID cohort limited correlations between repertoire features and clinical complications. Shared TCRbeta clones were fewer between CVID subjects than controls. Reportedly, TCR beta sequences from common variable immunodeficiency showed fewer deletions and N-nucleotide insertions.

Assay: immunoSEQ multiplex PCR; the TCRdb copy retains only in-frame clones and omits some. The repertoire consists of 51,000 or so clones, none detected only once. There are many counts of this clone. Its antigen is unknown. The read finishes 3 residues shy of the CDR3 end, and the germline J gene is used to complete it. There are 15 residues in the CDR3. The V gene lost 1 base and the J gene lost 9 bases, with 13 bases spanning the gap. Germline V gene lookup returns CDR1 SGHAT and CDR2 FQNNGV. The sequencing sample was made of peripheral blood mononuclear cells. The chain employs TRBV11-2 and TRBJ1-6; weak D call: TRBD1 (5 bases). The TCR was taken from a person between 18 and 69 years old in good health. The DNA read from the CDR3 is TGTGCCAGCAGCTTAGTTGGGGGGTACAGTTCACCC. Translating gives CASSLVGGYSSP. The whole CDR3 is CASSLVGGYSSPLHF.